Below, 13 T cell receptor beta chains from the same sample are listed, as sequenced in a study of T cells in Graves' hyperthyroidism and ophthalmopathy. Amplified regions were TCR beta CDR3 sequences from RNA transcripts. The HTBI primer set served for first-round RT-PCR of the TCR CDR3. From the multiplex PCR reads, TCRdb called clonotypes with MiXCR, one entry per CDR3 protein. In the table there are about 360,000 distinct CDR3 sequences, under 15% of which are singletons. Sequenced input: blood. These receptors originate from a young woman with Graves' hyperthyroidism.

This clonotype was detected many times. The gene calls are TRBV20-1 and TRBJ2-3; TRBD2 matches at 7 bases. This CDR3 spans 14 amino acids. Losses at the gene ends were 6 bases for V and 2 bases for J; bases not matched to a gene: 8. The germline gives CDR1 DFQATT, CDR2 SNEGSKA (reference sequence). The CDR3 sequence: CSAASGAFTDTQYF. The DNA of the CDR3 is TGCAGTGCCGCAAGCGGGGCCTTCACAGATACGCAGTATTTT.

This clonotype was seen at least ten times. This rearrangement joins TRBV20-1 to TRBJ2-5; D could derive from TRBD1 or TRBD2 (6 bases each). V gave up 3 bases and J gave up 1 base, with 18 bases separating them. Germline values: CDR1 DFQATT, CDR2 SNEGSKA (reference sequence). This CDR3 spans 16 amino acids. CDR3 sequence: CSARPWAGQIQETQYF. CDR3 coding DNA: TGCAGTGCTAGGCCGTGGGCGGGACAAATCCAAGAGACCCAGTACTTC.

This clonotype was counted ten times or more. The chain combines TRBV6-2 or TRBV6-3 with TRBJ2-1; tentative D call: TRBD2 (6 bases). Per the germline V gene, CDR1 is MNHEY and CDR2 is SVGEGT. The CDR3 sequence is 14 residues long. V lost 8 bases and J lost 7, with 18 bases in between. CDR3 in amino acids: CASLGGELVNEQFF. The CDR3 DNA is TGTGCCAGCCTCGGGGGAGAATTGGTAAATGAGCAGTTCTTC.

This clonotype was seen repeatedly, ten times or more. The chain employs TRBV19 and TRBJ1-2; D not certain. Per germline, CDR1 LNHDA and CDR2 SQIVND (reference sequence). The CDR3 loop spans 14 amino acids. The germline V and J ends were trimmed by 6 bases and 2 bases, with 13 bases remaining between them. CDR3 region: CASRFAGYNYGYTF. As DNA, the CDR3 is TGTGCCAGTAGGTTTGCAGGCTACAACTATGGCTACACCTTC.

For this clonotype: A read error is possible here, since a much larger clone lies one base away. V usage is TRBV10-3 and J usage is TRBJ2-3; D remains ambiguous. The CDR3 has 15 residues. Between the trimmed V and J ends, which lost 3 bases and 3 bases, there was a span of 13 bases. The germline V gene encodes CDR1 ENHRY and CDR2 SYGVKD. The CDR3 nucleotides read TGTGCCATCAGTGATCGGAGTTCTAGAACAGATACGCAGTATTTT. Amino acid sequence: CAISDRSSRTDTQYF.

This clonotype has just a few counts. The genes are TRBV4-2 and TRBJ2-5, with D unclear. Looked up from germline, CDR1 is LGHNA and CDR2 is YNFKEQ. The V and J ends lost 3 bases and 6 bases respectively, with 14 bases between them. CDR3 length: 14 amino acids. The CDR3 region has the DNA TGTGCCAGCAGCCAGGTGACTCCCCCCAAGACCCAGTACTTC. This translates into CASSQVTPPKTQYF.

The chain recombines TRBV11-2 with TRBJ2-5; no clear D. The CDR3 is 15 residues long. Germline V gene lookup returns CDR1 SGHAT and CDR2 FQNNGV. V was clipped by 1 base and J by 1 base, with 10 bases between them. The CDR3 sequence is CASSLAPRPQETQYF. CDR3 bases: TGTGCCAGCAGCTTAGCCCCGCGGCCCCAAGAGACCCAGTACTTC. The entire variable domain, with the rest obtained from reference TRBV11-2 and TRBJ2-5, is as follows: EAGVAQSPRYKIIEKRQSVAFWCNPISGHATLYWYQQILGQGPKLLIQFQNNGVVDDSQLPKDRFSAERLKGVDSTLKIQPAKLEDSAVYLCASSLAPRPQETQYFGPGTRLLVL.

This chain joins TRBV6-2 or TRBV6-3 and TRBJ1-6, with D possibly TRBD1 on 5 matching bases. The CDR3 is 15 residues long. Germline CDR1 reads MNHEY; CDR2 reads SVGEGT. Between the trimmed V and J ends, which lost 2 bases and 9 bases, there was a span of 14 bases. CDR3 sequence reads: CASSYGRDPSSPLHF. In DNA, the CDR3 is TGTGCCAGCAGTTACGGCAGGGATCCTAGTTCACCCCTCCACTTT.

This clonotype has a count of ten or more. The CDR3 sequence is CASSFGKEFSSTDTQYF. CDR3 bases: TGTGCCAGCAGTTTCGGAAAGGAGTTCTCTAGCACAGATACGCAGTATTTT. The J gene is TRBJ2-3, the V gene TRBV28, with D hard to call. The CDR3 totals 17 residues. Per the germline V gene, CDR1 is MDHEN and CDR2 is SYDVKM. The V end was cut by 3 bases, the J end by 0 bases, with 16 bases between.

Only a few counts were recorded for this clonotype. This chain uses TRBV6-1 with TRBJ2-3, with 10 bases that match TRBD1. The J segment lost 4 bases and the V segment lost 6 bases, leaving 7 bases of the junction unmatched. The germline V gene encodes CDR1 MNHNS and CDR2 SASEGT. The length of the CDR3 is 15 residues. The CDR3 is CASSRQGAHADTQYF. CDR3 in DNA: TGTGCCAGCAGCAGACAGGGGGCGCACGCAGATACGCAGTATTTT.

This chain connects TRBV3-1 to TRBJ2-7; 8 bases are a match to TRBD1. The CDR3 covers 15 residues. CDR1 LGHDT and CDR2 YNNKEL come from the germline V gene (reference sequence). Germline trimming cut 4 bases from V and 2 bases from J; bases unmatched to any gene: 7. The CDR3 loop reads CASSRFGQGTYEQYF. The CDR3 DNA follows: TGTGCCAGCAGCCGGTTCGGACAGGGAACCTACGAGCAGTACTTC.

This clonotype was seen many times. The V gene is TRBV12-3 or TRBV12-4, the J gene TRBJ1-2; TRBD1 is a possible D gene (6 bases). The CDR3 loop spans 13 amino acids. The V and J ends lost 6 bases and 5 bases respectively, with 13 bases between them. CDR3 protein: CASSRRTDYGYTF. For the CDR3, the DNA is TGTGCCAGCAGCCGACGGACAGATTATGGCTACACCTTC.

Only a few counts were recorded for this clonotype. V usage is TRBV29-1 and J usage is TRBJ2-5, with D possibly being TRBD1 (5 bases). CDR1 is SQVTM, CDR2 ANQGSEA, per germline. V was pared by 6 bases and J by 1 base, with 9 bases between. CDR3 length equals 12 residues. The CDR3 protein is CSVVTVQETQYF. Written as DNA, the CDR3 is TGCAGCGTCGTGACAGTCCAAGAGACCCAGTACTTC.